The 10 T cell receptor beta chains presented below share a single source sample, sequenced in a study of blood T cell repertoires in COVID-19. Here immunoSEQ multiplex PCR was the method, and the copy in TCRdb shows in-frame clones only, minus some. Among over 200,000 clones, approximately 87% were seen once, and the ten largest hold over 3%. Sequencing was carried out using PBMCs or T cells enriched from blood (not recorded which). The origin of the receptors is a woman aged 50 to 60 in a cohort exposed to, infected with or recovered from COVID-19 (not recorded which).

This chain links TRBV30 with TRBJ1-1, with D possibly being TRBD1 (6 bases). The CDR3 extends over 13 amino acids. CDR1 and CDR2 (germline): GTSNPN, SVGIG (reference sequence). Deletions cut 2 bases from V and 6 bases from J, with 13 bases between. The CDR3 here is CAWSPNYRAEAFF. CDR3 nucleotides: TGTGCCTGGAGTCCCAACTACAGGGCTGAAGCTTTCTTT.

This rearrangement joins TRBV2 to TRBJ1-4; 8 bases agree with TRBD1. The CDR3 has 17 amino acids. V lost 3 bases, J lost 1 base, and 7 bases stayed unmatched. Germline loops: CDR1 SNHLY, CDR2 FYNNEI. CDR3 in amino acids: CASSETGVVGTNEKLFF. The CDR3 bases are TGTGCCAGCAGTGAGACAGGGGTTGTGGGAACTAATGAAAAACTGTTTTTT.

This rearrangement joins TRBV9 to TRBJ1-5, with unresolved D. Germline V lookup: CDR1 SGDLS, CDR2 YYNGEE. V shed 0 bases and J shed 6 bases, with 10 bases lying between them. This CDR3 region has 14 residues. As DNA, the CDR3 is TGTGCCAGCAGCGTAGAAGGCGGAGGTCAGCCCCAGCATTTT. Encoded protein: CASSVEGGGQPQHF.

This chain connects TRBV9 to TRBJ1-2; 7 bases agree with TRBD1. The CDR3 has 12 residues. V was pared by 0 bases and J by 9 bases, with 2 bases of the junction left unmatched. The germline V gene encodes CDR1 SGDLS and CDR2 YYNGEE. The DNA of the CDR3 is TGTGCCAGCAGCGTAGAGGACAGGAGCTACACCTTC. Its protein is CASSVEDRSYTF.

The chain links TRBV5-4 to TRBJ1-6; 9 nucleotides align to TRBD1. Losses at the gene ends were 3 bases for V and 0 bases for J; bases not matched to a gene: 7. In germline, CDR1 is SGHNT, CDR2 YYREEE (reference sequence). CDR3 length: 18 residues. In DNA, the CDR3 is TGTGCCAGCAGCTCCGACCGGGACAGGGACTCCTATAATTCACCCCTCCACTTT. Its translation: CASSSDRDRDSYNSPLHF.

The chain joins TRBV28 to TRBJ1-2, with D perhaps TRBD1 (6 bases). Per germline, CDR1 MDHEN and CDR2 SYDVKM. V lost 10 bases, J lost 7 bases, and 19 bases lay in between. The CDR3 covers 13 residues. The CDR3 loop is CATQGPGHGGYTF. The CDR3 region has the DNA TGTGCCACCCAAGGACCGGGACACGGTGGCTACACCTTC.

The chain joins TRBV5-6 to TRBJ1-2; D unclear. The CDR3 runs 14 residues. Germline V gene sequence: CDR1 SGHDT, CDR2 YYEEEE. Trimming removed 0 bases at V and 4 bases at J, with 10 bases between. This CDR3 reads CASSLGTAGYGYTF. The CDR3 DNA sequence: TGTGCCAGCAGCTTGGGAACTGCGGGCTATGGCTACACCTTC.

The chain has TRBV2 and TRBJ2-5; 8 nucleotides match TRBD2. Germline lookup yields CDR1 SNHLY and CDR2 FYNNEI. V lost 3 bases, J lost 4 bases, and 4 bases stayed unmatched. CDR3 length: 14 residues. The CDR3 loop reads CASSEAGGRETQYF. As DNA, the CDR3 is TGTGCCAGCAGTGAGGCGGGGGGACGAGAGACCCAGTACTTC.

As regards this clone: Other DNA sequences in this sample translate to the same CDR3. The rearrangement links TRBV19 to TRBJ1-4, with D perhaps TRBD1 (5 bases). Looked up from germline, CDR1 is LNHDA and CDR2 is SQIVND (reference sequence). Trimming removed 5 bases at V and 7 bases at J, with 8 bases between. This CDR3 is 12 amino acids long. The CDR3: CASSPGGEKLFF. For the CDR3, the DNA is TGTGCCAGTAGTCCGGGGGGTGAAAAACTGTTTTTT.

The gene calls are TRBV28 and TRBJ1-4, with D unclear. Germline loops: CDR1 MDHEN, CDR2 SYDVKM. This CDR3 has 17 residues. The V end lost 4 bases, the J end lost 0 bases, and 15 bases lay between the germline ends. The CDR3 sequence is CASSSRRAGPTNEKLFF. CDR3 nucleotide sequence: TGTGCCAGCAGTTCAAGAAGGGCGGGCCCAACTAATGAAAAACTGTTTTTT.